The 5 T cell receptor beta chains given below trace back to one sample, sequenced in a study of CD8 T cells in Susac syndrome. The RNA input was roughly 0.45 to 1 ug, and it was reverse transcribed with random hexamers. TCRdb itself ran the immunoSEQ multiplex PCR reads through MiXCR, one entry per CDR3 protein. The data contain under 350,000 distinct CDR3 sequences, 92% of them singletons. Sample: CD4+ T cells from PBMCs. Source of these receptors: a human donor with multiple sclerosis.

CDR3 nucleotides: TGCAGTGCTAGCCCGACTGGACGCAATGAGCAGTTCTTC. It specifies CSASPTGRNEQFF. This chain links TRBV20-1 with TRBJ2-1; D not resolved. The length of the CDR3 is 13 residues. V gave up 3 bases and J gave up 6 bases, with 12 bases separating them. Germline-derived CDR1 and CDR2 are DFQATT and SNEGSKA (reference sequence).

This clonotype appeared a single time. The CDR3 loop is CASSFLGSPLNEQFF. The CDR3 nucleotides are TGCGCCAGCAGCTTTCTGGGGTCCCCTCTTAATGAGCAGTTCTTC. The rearrangement uses TRBV5-1 and TRBJ2-1, with D uncertain. The germline V gene encodes CDR1 SGHRS and CDR2 YFSETQ. CDR3 length: 15 amino acids. The germline V and J ends were trimmed by 2 bases and 7 bases, with 16 bases remaining between them.

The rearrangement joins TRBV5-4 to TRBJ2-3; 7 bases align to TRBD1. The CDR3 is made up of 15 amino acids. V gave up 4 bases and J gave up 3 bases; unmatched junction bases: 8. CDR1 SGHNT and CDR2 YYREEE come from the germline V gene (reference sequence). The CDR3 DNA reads TGTGCCAGCAGCAAACAGGGGCGTATAACAGATACGCAGTATTTT. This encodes CASSKQGRITDTQYF. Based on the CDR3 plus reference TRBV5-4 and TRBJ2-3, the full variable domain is ETGVTQSPTHLIKTRGQQVTLRCSSQSGHNTVSWYQQALGQGPQFIFQYYREEENGRGNFPPRFSGLQFPNYSSELNVNALELDDSALYLCASSKQGRITDTQYFGPGTRLTVL.

The CDR3 bases are TGTGCCAGTAGTATAGCGGCCAGGGGGTCGGGTACGCAGTATTTT. It yields the protein CASSIAARGSGTQYF. The chain joins TRBV19 to TRBJ2-3; 7 bases fit TRBD1. The CDR3 is 15 residues long. V dropped 1 base and J dropped 8; count of bases not matched to a gene: 9. Looked up from germline, CDR1 is LNHDA and CDR2 is SQIVND (reference sequence).

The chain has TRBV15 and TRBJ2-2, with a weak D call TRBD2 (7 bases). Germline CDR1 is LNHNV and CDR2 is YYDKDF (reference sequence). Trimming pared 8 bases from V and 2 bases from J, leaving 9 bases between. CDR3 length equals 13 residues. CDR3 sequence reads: CATRGGNTGELFF. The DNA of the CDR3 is TGTGCCACCCGCGGGGGCAACACCGGGGAGCTGTTTTTT.